This T cell receptor beta chain was obtained from a study of blood T cell repertoires in COVID-19. Study-level background: Specimens from acute and convalescent COVID-19 originated in the United States, Italy and Spain. The cDNA or gDNA used as material had been derived from T cells, B-cell-depleted T cells, or PBMCs.

CDR3 size: 13 residues. Germline V gene lookup returns CDR1 SNHLY and CDR2 FYNNEI. The germline V and J ends were trimmed by 5 bases and 12 bases, with 17 bases remaining between them. In the original workflow: Estimates of nucleated cell counts were drawn from the amplification of reference gene primers. The repertoire was sequenced with immunoSEQ multiplex PCR; TCRdb's copy has only in-frame clones and lacks some. The DNA was the basis for D and trimming; V, J and clone size are from that table. The sample includes 200,000 to 250,000 clones, around 83% of them seen just once. The chain employs TRBV2 and TRBJ2-4, with TRBD1 as a possible D gene (7 bases). The sample comprised peripheral blood. This TCR derives from a man in his forties with acute or convalescent COVID-19. CDR3: CASSPGGGESQYF. The CDR3 DNA reads as TGTGCCAGCAGTCCAGGGGGAGGAGAAAGTCAGTACTTC.